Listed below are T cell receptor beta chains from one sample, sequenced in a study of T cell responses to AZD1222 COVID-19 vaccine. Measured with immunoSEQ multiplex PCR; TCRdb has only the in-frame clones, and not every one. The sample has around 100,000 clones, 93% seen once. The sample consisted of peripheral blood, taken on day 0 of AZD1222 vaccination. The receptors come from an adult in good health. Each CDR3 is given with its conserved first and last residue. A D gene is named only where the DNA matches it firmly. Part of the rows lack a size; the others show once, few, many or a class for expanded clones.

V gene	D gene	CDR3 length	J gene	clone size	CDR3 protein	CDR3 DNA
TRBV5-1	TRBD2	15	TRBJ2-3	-	CASSWGTSGTDTQYF	TGCGCCAGCAGCTGGGGGACTAGCGGCACAGATACGCAGTATTTT
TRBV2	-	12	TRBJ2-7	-	CASSITWGEQYF	TGTGCCAGCAGTATAACCTGGGGGGAGCAGTACTTC
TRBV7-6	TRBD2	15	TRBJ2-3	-	CASSLGGGVTDTQYF	TGTGCCAGCAGCTTAGGGGGAGGGGTCACAGATACGCAGTATTTT
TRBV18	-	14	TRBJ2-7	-	CASSPPGDSYEQYF	TGTGCCAGCTCACCACCGGGAGACTCCTACGAGCAGTACTTC
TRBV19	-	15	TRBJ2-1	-	CASSIGGYDYNEQFF	TGTGCCAGTAGTATTGGCGGATATGACTACAATGAGCAGTTCTTC
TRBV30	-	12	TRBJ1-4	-	CAWSVGSEKLFF	TGTGCCTGGAGTGTCGGGTCTGAAAAACTGTTTTTT
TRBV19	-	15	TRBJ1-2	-	CASSIGYRANYGYTF	TGTGCCAGTAGTATAGGGTACAGAGCAAACTATGGCTACACCTTC
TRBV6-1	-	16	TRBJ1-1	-	CASSAARGSMNTEAFF	TGTGCCAGCAGTGCAGCAAGAGGAAGTATGAACACTGAAGCTTTCTTT
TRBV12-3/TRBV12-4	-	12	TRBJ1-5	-	CASSLREGAQHF	TGTGCCAGCAGTTTAAGGGAAGGAGCCCAGCATTTT
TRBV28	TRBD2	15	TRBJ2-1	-	CASSSAGGPGNEQFF	TGTGCCAGCAGTTCGGCGGGAGGGCCGGGCAATGAGCAGTTCTTC
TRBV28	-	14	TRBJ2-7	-	CASSPGGQGYEQYF	TGTGCCAGCAGTCCAGGGGGGCAAGGGTACGAGCAGTACTTC
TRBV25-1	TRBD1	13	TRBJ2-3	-	CASSVKGADTQYF	TGTGCCAGCAGTGTAAAGGGGGCCGATACGCAGTATTTT
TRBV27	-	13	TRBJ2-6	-	CASSLSGANVLTF	TGTGCCAGCAGTTTATCTGGGGCCAACGTCCTGACTTTC
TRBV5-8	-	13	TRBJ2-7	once	CASSFRASYEQYF	TGTGCCAGCAGCTTCCGGGCCTCCTACGAGCAGTACTTC
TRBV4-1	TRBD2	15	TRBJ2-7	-	CASSRGLAGAYEQYF	TGCGCCAGCAGCCGAGGACTAGCGGGAGCCTACGAGCAGTACTTC
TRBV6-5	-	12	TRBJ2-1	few	CASREQWYEQFF	TGTGCCAGCAGGGAGCAGTGGTATGAGCAGTTCTTC
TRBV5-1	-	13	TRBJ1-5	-	CASSSDVNQPQHF	TGCGCCAGCAGCTCGGACGTGAATCAGCCCCAGCATTTT
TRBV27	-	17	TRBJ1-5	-	CASSSSQGVLWGQPQHF	TGTGCCAGCAGTTCCTCCCAAGGGGTCCTCTGGGGTCAGCCCCAGCATTTT
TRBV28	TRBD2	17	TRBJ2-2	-	CASSTAPSGRAAGELFF	TGTGCCAGCAGTACAGCCCCTAGCGGGAGGGCCGCCGGGGAGCTGTTTTTT
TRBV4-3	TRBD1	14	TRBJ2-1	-	CASSATTGYNEQFF	TGCGCCAGCAGCGCAACGACAGGGTACAATGAGCAGTTCTTC
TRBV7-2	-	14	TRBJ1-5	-	CASSLTGGGQPQHF	TGTGCCAGCAGCTTAACGGGGGGCGGTCAGCCCCAGCATTTT
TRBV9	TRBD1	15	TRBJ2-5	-	CASSVDSLPGGTQYF	TGTGCCAGCAGCGTAGACTCTCTCCCAGGGGGGACCCAGTACTTC
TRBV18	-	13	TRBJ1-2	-	CASSPGGTSGYTF	TGTGCCAGCTCACCAGGTGGGACGTCGGGCTACACCTTC
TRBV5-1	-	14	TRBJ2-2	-	CASSLLRNTGELFF	TGCGCCAGCAGCTTGTTAAGAAACACCGGGGAGCTGTTTTTT
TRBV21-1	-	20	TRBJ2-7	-	CARKKDRTSGRAPPTYEQYF	TGTGCCAGGAAGAAGGATCGGACTAGCGGGAGAGCCCCCCCGACCTACGAGCAGTACTTC
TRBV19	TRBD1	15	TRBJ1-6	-	CASRGTGRYNSPLHF	TGTGCCAGTAGGGGGACAGGACGCTATAATTCACCCCTCCACTTT
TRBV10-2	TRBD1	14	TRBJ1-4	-	CASTKTGFNEKLFF	TGCGCCAGCACAAAGACAGGGTTTAATGAAAAACTGTTTTTT
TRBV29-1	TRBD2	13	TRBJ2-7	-	CSGTSGSGGEQYF	TGCAGCGGGACTAGCGGGAGTGGAGGGGAGCAGTACTTC
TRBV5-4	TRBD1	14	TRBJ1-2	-	CASSPRTGVYGYTF	TGTGCCAGCAGCCCGCGGACAGGGGTCTATGGCTACACCTTC
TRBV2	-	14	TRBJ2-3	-	CASSADRNTDTQYF	TGTGCCAGCAGCGCCGACAGGAACACAGATACGCAGTATTTT
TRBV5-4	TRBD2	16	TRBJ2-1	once	CASSLQTSRSYNEQFF	TGTGCCAGCAGCTTACAGACTAGCAGATCCTACAATGAGCAGTTCTTC
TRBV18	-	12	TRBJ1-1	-	CASSPMRDEAFF	TGTGCCAGCTCACCAATGAGGGATGAAGCTTTCTTT
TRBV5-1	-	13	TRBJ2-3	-	CASSPGVEDTQYF	TGCGCCAGCAGCCCAGGGGTGGAAGATACGCAGTATTTT
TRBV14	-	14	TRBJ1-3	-	CASSQDSTANTIYF	TGTGCCAGCAGCCAAGATTCTACCGCAAACACCATATATTTT
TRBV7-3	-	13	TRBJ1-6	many	CASAIQSNSPLHF	TGTGCCAGCGCTATACAGAGTAATTCACCCCTCCACTTT
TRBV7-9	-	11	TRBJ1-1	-	CASSLGTEAFF	TGTGCCAGCAGCTTGGGCACTGAAGCTTTCTTT
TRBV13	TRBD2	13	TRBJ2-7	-	CASSAGLAGPRYF	TGTGCCAGCAGCGCGGGACTAGCGGGCCCTCGGTACTTC
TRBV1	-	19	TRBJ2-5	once	CTSSQDEGLAGGPSETQYF	TGCACCAGCAGCCAAGATGAGGGACTAGCGGGAGGGCCTAGCGAGACCCAGTACTTC
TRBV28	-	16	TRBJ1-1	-	CASSTRPQQPNTEAFF	TGTGCCAGCAGTACCCGCCCCCAACAGCCGAACACTGAAGCTTTCTTT
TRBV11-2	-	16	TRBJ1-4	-	CASSLEGVRFNEKLFF	TGTGCCAGCAGCTTAGAGGGCGTGAGGTTTAATGAAAAACTGTTTTTT
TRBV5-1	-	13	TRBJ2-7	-	CASSFGSTYEQYF	TGCGCCAGCAGCTTCGGCAGTACCTACGAGCAGTACTTC
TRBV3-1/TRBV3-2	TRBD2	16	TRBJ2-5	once	CASSQRSGRFFETQYF	TGTGCCAGCAGCCAAAGGAGCGGGAGGTTCTTTGAGACCCAGTACTTC